This record covers a single T cell receptor beta chain. Its antigen is currently not known. A junction boundary mismatches the germline segment, possibly from a read error. The cohort consisted of 666 healthy bone marrow donors. At the time of sampling, all cohort members were nominally healthy, though unrecorded immune exposures were likely present. The donor tested CMV seropositive, placing the donor among the approximately 290 seropositive members of the cohort. A peripheral blood sample was collected from each donor, and TCR beta sequencing was performed on peripheral blood mononuclear cells. The Qiagen DNeasy Blood Extraction Kit was used to extract genomic DNA from the blood cell samples. Libraries were constructed by the immunoSEQ multiplex PCR assay. A mixture of 60 forward primers for TCR Vbeta segments and 13 reverse primers for TCR Jbeta segments was used in the multiplex PCR. Amplification of the CDR3 region of rearranged TCR beta genes was performed with a multiplex PCR assay on genomic DNA. On the Illumina HiSeq System, the amplified TCR beta libraries were sequenced as 87-base-pair reads. The authors' analysis ran thus. Across the roughly 600 repertoires, a later analysis counted 78 million or so unique TCR beta chains, roughly 11 million of which were shared by at least two donors. A nearest-neighbor algorithm error-corrected the raw reads and collapsed the reads into unique sequences, merging closely related sequences to remove PCR and sequencing errors. V, D and J gene segments were assigned by aligning CDR3 sequences to IMGT reference sequences. Each retained sequence needed at least a six-nucleotide match to both a V gene segment and a J gene segment. Rearrangements were classified as productive when the CDR3 lacked stop codons and remained in frame with V and J, and all other rearrangements were classified as non-productive. CDR3 was defined according to IMGT convention as the region running from the second conserved V-encoded cysteine to the conserved J-encoded phenylalanine. The earlier analysis of 587 of the donors excluded sequences that lacked an unambiguous match to a single V gene segment. In an earlier analysis of a few hundred of the donors, V segments were called functional above 56.7% productive rearrangements and were called segregating when the between-donor standard deviation exceeded 5%. A statistical classification framework was developed to diagnose cytomegalovirus status using the catalog of TCR beta chain sequences. In a later analysis, TCR nucleotide sequences were compared against IMGT/GENE-DB human TR gene sequences so that V and J genes could be assigned. A later analysis assigned CDR3 sequences and most-parsimonious VDJ recombination scenarios with the TCRdist pipeline. In a later analysis, every TCR beta chain was defined by the combination of its CDR3 amino acid sequence and its V-gene family, and reads without a unique V-gene family were dropped. To address suspected cross-contamination and a sequencing artifact, a later analysis removed a few hundred highly shared, low-generation-probability nucleotide sequences. A later analysis calculated a clonal expansion index for each public chain from normalized within-repertoire ranks of inferred template counts. Generation probabilities in a later analysis came from a VDJ recombination model fitted to out-of-frame rearrangements, and those results were checked against IGoR. Hypergeometric tests were used in a later analysis to score TCR-TCR, TCR-HLA and TCR-CMV co-occurrence, with a repertoire-size bias correction applied to the TCR pairs. In a later analysis, false discovery rates were estimated by permuting HLA or CMV assignments 20 times. In a later analysis, co-occurring TCRs were grouped with DBSCAN, and TCRdist sequence similarity was added when clustering was performed within HLA-allele-positive subsets. For co-occurrence clustering, repertoires with fewer than 30,000 or more than 120,000 public chains were excluded, along with roughly 5 repertoires with anomalous nucleotide sharing. TCRdb's version of the immuneACCESS table is confined to in-frame rearrangements and falls short of the full clone set. An unresolved V gene accounts for under half of the shortfall where checked; the remainder is of unknown origin. D and trimming were read from the DNA, whereas the V and J calls and clone size are those reported in that table. The sample table lists about 150,000 clones, approximately 81% of them with a count of one. The ten most abundant clones make up around 2.5% of the sample.

This specimen comes from a study of cytomegalovirus exposure and HLA in healthy donors (dated by TCRdb to between 2016 and 2019). About the full investigation: In an earlier analysis of approximately 640 of the donors, 250 to 300 Gb of sequence data and some 120 million unique TCR beta sequences from roughly 190 million T cells were reported. Because of strong linkage in the cohort, a handful of DR-DQ haplotypes were treated as single units for association and clustering. To decide whether each TCR beta V gene segment behaved as functional or pseudogenic, an earlier analysis of fewer than 750 of the donors relied on high-throughput TCR beta sequencing. A later analysis re-analyzed previously published TCR beta repertoires from roughly 690 donors and added high-resolution HLA genotyping to study TCR occurrence patterns. The T cell repertoires of 700 or so subjects were profiled by immunosequencing and related to cytomegalovirus serostatus. A later genetic analysis took genome-wide SNP genotypes for about three fifths of the 666 donors and used that subset as a discovery cohort. About 300 gigabases of sequencing data and tens of millions of unique TCR sequences were included in an early release covering 500 to 750 HLA-typed donors. Rather than drawing on any new phenotypic data, the later analysis identified candidate immune exposures from TCR beta sequences and the way those sequences occurred across donors. Besides the first cohort of some 670 subjects, a separate validation cohort made up of 95 to 150 different subjects was used. The study combined high-throughput TCR immunosequencing, statistical association of individual TCRs with disease status, and machine learning to predict cytomegalovirus infection status. Among about 400 genotyped donors of the cohort, an average of about 240,000 unique TCR beta nucleotide sequences was sequenced per donor, of which roughly 17% were non-productive. Every repertoire in the discovery cohort had been generated on one and the same sequencing platform. HLA typing included class I and class II loci at four-digit resolution. Typing coverage differed by locus: A, B, C, DRB1 and DQB1 were typed in about 620-630 donors, DQA1 in 500 to 550, DPA1 in over 600, and DPB1 in just under 480. The genetic ancestry cluster associated with self-reported Caucasian donors included 65% to 90% of the roughly 360 genotyped donors. The study aimed to test whether cataloging public T cell receptors could reveal signatures of past pathogen exposure. Donor age, sex, ethnicity and CMV serostatus were compiled together with the repertoire data.

From the cysteine up to the phenylalanine, the CDR3 has a length of 12 residues. The only DNA kept is the CDR3, 36 bases in frame from the first base. CDR1 ENHRY and CDR2 SYGVKD were looked up in the germline V gene. The research as a whole found: Because counts were too low, seventeen rarely observed V segments, including chromosome 9 orphons, were left out of the earlier analysis of several hundred of the donors. Several of the top co-occurrence clusters appeared to be linked to parvovirus B19, influenza, CMV and Epstein-Barr virus, according to a later analysis. This cohort had only TCR beta chains sequenced, and the lack of alpha or paired-chain data limited which features could be detected. Linkage disequilibrium might explain the correlated functional status among segregating V segments, but an unknown experimental factor could not be ruled out. A later analysis found that HLA-associated TCR beta chains were more clonally expanded and had lower generation probabilities than equally common non-associated chains. Presence/absence analyses assumed roughly uniform sequencing depth across donors, an assumption that may not hold. Three of the identified cytomegalovirus-associated TCR beta chains were confirmed in vitro to be specific for cytomegalovirus antigens. Most TCR sequences were observed very rarely across donors, whereas some public TCRs were present in many individuals. Because the 87-base-pair reads could not distinguish some IMGT-functional V segments, including TRBV6-2 and TRBV6-3, those segments were excluded. The classifier was reported to diagnose cytomegalovirus status with high specificity and sensitivity in both the original cohort and the validation cohort. The authors suggested that the approach could potentially be extended to other disease states and immunological phenotypes. The sequencing pipeline was judged likely to have produced a cluster of highly shared sequence variants as a technical artifact. In a later analysis, around 17,000 TCR beta sequences were associated with specific HLA alleles at a false discovery rate of 0.05. In a later analysis, the rate of TCR association differed among HLA loci, with DRB1 alleles having the most associated TCRs and HLA-C alleles having the fewest. According to a later analysis, most CMV-associated TCR beta chains appeared to be HLA-restricted, and the HLA associations seemed to be driven largely by CMV exposure. Assigning TCR associations to individual alleles was difficult when HLA alleles, especially DR and DQ, strongly co-occurred. A further reported finding was that TCR beta sequences accurately predicted the HLA-A and HLA-B alleles for most subjects in the first cohort. V-gene and J-gene trimming of TCR beta chains was associated with a missense DCLRE1C variant in a later genetic analysis, and the association was replicated in an independent cohort. Because HLA typing was missing for some donors at each locus, association tests included only the typed subset. Broadly in line with IMGT annotations, most TCR beta V segments showed up in productive rearrangements about 87% or about 30% of the time in an earlier analysis of about 500 of the donors. According to a later genetic analysis, donors in an Asian-associated ancestry cluster had fewer N-insertions in productive TCRs than the approximately 610-donor mean. The only immune exposure information available for the cohort was CMV serostatus. The study gave a list of about 170 TCR beta chains associated with cytomegalovirus.

The TCR comes from a man in his thirties or forties in good health and CMV-seropositive. The rearrangement combines TRBV10-3 with TRBJ2-7; TRBD1 is a possible D gene, resting on 5 matching bases. The sequencing sample was made of PBMCs. The CDR3 corresponds to CAISGQGYEQYF. The sequenced DNA: TGTGCCATAAGTGGCCAGGGCTACGAGCAGTACTTC.